This passage covers 5 T cell receptor beta chains from one sample sequenced in a study. Each CDR3 protein gets one entry after TCRdb re-called the 5' RACE reads with MiXCR. The data contain tens of thousands of distinct CDR3 sequences, 28% of them seen just once; the ten biggest clones take up roughly 1.9%. The sample comprised naive CD4+ T cells sorted from blood. Stated subset: naive CD4+ T cells, CD4+CD45RA+CD25-. These receptors originate from a female donor with breast cancer.

This clonotype appeared a few times. The chain links TRBV7-2 to TRBJ1-1, with D perhaps TRBD1 (5 bases). Germline-derived CDR1 and CDR2 are SGHTA and FQGNSA. The V end was cut by 4 bases, the J end by 1 base, with 16 bases between. The CDR3 loop spans 16 amino acids. The CDR3 DNA is TGTGCCAGCAGCTCATTCGGGGGGGTCCGGAACACTGAAGCTTTCTTT. Translated, it gives CASSSFGGVRNTEAFF.

Note on this clonotype: A read error is possible here, since a much larger clone lies one base away. This rearrangement joins TRBV5-1 to TRBJ2-5, with D hard to call. CDR1 SGHRS and CDR2 YFSETQ come from the germline V gene. The ends were cut back, 0 bases at V and 5 bases at J, with 2 bases in the middle. This CDR3 comprises 11 residues. The CDR3 DNA sequence: TGCGCCAGCAGCTTGGATGAGACCCAGTACTTC. It specifies CASSLDETQYF.

V gene TRBV2 combines with J gene TRBJ2-7; D is perhaps TRBD2 (5 bases). CDR3 length equals 16 residues. The V end lost 8 bases, the J end lost 0 bases, and 20 bases lay between the germline ends. Germline values: CDR1 SNHLY, CDR2 FYNNEI. The CDR3 reads CASQYLLGLRSYEQYF. The CDR3 DNA reads TGTGCCAGCCAGTATTTACTAGGACTCCGCTCCTACGAGCAGTACTTC.

This rearrangement joins TRBV20-1 to TRBJ2-5, with D possibly TRBD2 on 6 matching bases. The CDR3 extends over 16 amino acids. Between the trimmed V and J ends, which lost 0 bases and 4 bases, there was a span of 18 bases. In germline, CDR1 is DFQATT, CDR2 SNEGSKA (reference sequence). The CDR3 loop is CSARDRLPSERETQYF. DNA for the CDR3: TGCAGTGCTAGAGATCGCCTACCTAGCGAGCGAGAGACCCAGTACTTC.

In its sample, this clonotype was seen a few times. The V gene is TRBV28, the J gene TRBJ2-7; TRBD1 aligns across 7 bases. The CDR3 contains 16 residues. Germline V gene data show CDR1 as MDHEN and CDR2 as SYDVKM. With 5 bases clipped from V and 2 bases from J, the junction kept 12 bases outside the gene matches. CDR3: CASSPIAGTDPYEQYF. The CDR3 region has the DNA TGTGCCAGCAGTCCCATCGCCGGGACAGACCCCTACGAGCAGTACTTC.